The clone carrying this T cell receptor beta chain was seen many times. Its antigen is currently unknown. Patients were aged 18 to 65, had disease duration under 2 months, and had newly diagnosed hyperthyroidism. Germline CDR1 and CDR2: MNHEY and SMNVEV (reference sequence). Trimming took 5 bases from V and 5 from J; bases not matched to a gene: 9. The CDR3 runs to 14 residues. The data were obtained in a study of T cells in Graves' hyperthyroidism and ophthalmopathy. The study, taken as a whole, reports: Blood held most thyroid clonotypes expanded above 0.001 frequency.

RNA transcripts provided the source from which TCR beta CDR3 regions were amplified. HTBI primers were the set used in a first-round RT-PCR of the TCR CDR3. TCRdb analysed the multiplex PCR reads with MiXCR anew, one entry per CDR3 protein. This table has a few hundred thousand distinct CDR3 sequences, just under 15% appearing once. This chain joins TRBV27 and TRBJ2-7; 7 bases line up with TRBD1. Material: blood. This sequence originates from a woman between 25 and 40 years old with Graves' hyperthyroidism. The CDR3 here is CASSPIDRVHEQYF. CDR3 in DNA: TGTGCCAGCAGTCCTATAGACAGGGTGCACGAGCAGTACTTC.